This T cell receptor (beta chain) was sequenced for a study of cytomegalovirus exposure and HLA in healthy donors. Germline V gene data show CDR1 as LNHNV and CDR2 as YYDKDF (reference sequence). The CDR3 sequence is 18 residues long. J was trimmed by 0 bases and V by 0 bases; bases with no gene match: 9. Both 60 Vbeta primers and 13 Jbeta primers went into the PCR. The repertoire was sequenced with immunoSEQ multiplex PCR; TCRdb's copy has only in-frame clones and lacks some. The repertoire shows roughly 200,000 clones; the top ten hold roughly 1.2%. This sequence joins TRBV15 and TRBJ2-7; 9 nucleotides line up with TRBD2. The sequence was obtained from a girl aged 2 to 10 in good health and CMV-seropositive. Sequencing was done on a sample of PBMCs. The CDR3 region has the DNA TGTGCCACCAGCAGAGATGGGGGACTAGCCGATAGCTCCTACGAGCAGTACTTC. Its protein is CATSRDGGLADSSYEQYF.